This TCR beta chain is from a study of T cell responses to AZD1222 COVID-19 vaccine. On the study more broadly: Second doses at about 4 or about 12 weeks were pooled.

Findings and caveats of the study: Donors, mostly white British, included more females; clonal diversity was possibly underestimated. Just five or six AZD1222 recipients tested seropositive at baseline. Nearly half of spike-specific TCRs reportedly target unmutated variant regions.

This clone was observed once. The antigen is unknown. The CDR3 has 14 amino acids. The V segment lost 5 bases and the J segment 3 bases; nucleotides outside the gene matches: 6. CDR1 and CDR2 from the germline V gene are MNHEY and SVGAGI. Only in-frame clones appear in the TCRdb table, and some are missing; sequencing was by immunoSEQ multiplex PCR. This table has about 140,000 clones, roughly 89% appearing once. Material: peripheral blood, obtained on day 0 of AZD1222 vaccination. This clonotype originated in an adult in good health. The V call is TRBV6-5, the J call TRBJ1-1; TRBD1 aligns across 7 bases. CDR3 in amino acids: CASSRQGWDTEAFF. The CDR3 DNA is TGTGCCAGCAGTAGACAGGGTTGGGACACTGAAGCTTTCTTT.